Below, 16 T cell receptor beta chains from the same sample are listed, as sequenced in a study of shared clonotypes between healthy human individuals. Generated by immunoSEQ multiplex PCR, the TCRdb table keeps only in-frame clones and is missing some. The sample has roughly 2.5 million clones, 90% to 95% seen once; the top ten hold over 0.12%. Sequences were obtained from naive CD4+ T cells sorted from blood. Subset noted: CD45RA+ positively selected. The origin of the receptors is a man in his late teens or twenties in good health.

V usage is TRBV28 and J usage is TRBJ1-5, with D perhaps matching TRBD1 (5 bases). Germline values: CDR1 MDHEN, CDR2 SYDVKM. The CDR3 loop spans 13 amino acids. Deletions cut 4 bases from V and 6 bases from J, with 10 bases between. Here the CDR3 DNA reads TGTGCCAGCAGTTCGGGACCGGGTCAGCCCCAGCATTTT. It codes for CASSSGPGQPQHF.

The chain couples TRBV5-6 to TRBJ1-2, with a possible D match to TRBD1 (5 bases). CDR1 is SGHDT and CDR2 is YYEEEE in the germline V gene. Trimming took off 0 bases at V and 6 bases at J, with 15 bases between the two ends. This CDR3 is 15 amino acids long. The CDR3 nucleotides are TGTGCCAGCAGCTTGGTGATCGGGGGAATTCATGGCTACACCTTC. Protein product: CASSLVIGGIHGYTF.

This rearrangement joins TRBV5-4 to TRBJ2-3, with D unclear. This CDR3 spans 15 amino acids. Trimming left V 3 bases short and J 4 bases short, with 15 bases between. CDR1 and CDR2 (germline): SGHNT, YYREEE (reference sequence). As DNA, the CDR3 is TGTGCCAGCAGCTCCTCCCGCAGTGGAGCAGATACGCAGTATTTT. Translation gives CASSSSRSGADTQYF.

As concerns this clone: This same CDR3 is encoded by further DNA sequences in the sample. V gene TRBV19 combines with J gene TRBJ1-5, with D possibly TRBD1 on 5 matching bases. The CDR3 consists of 14 residues. V was pared by 5 bases and J by 0 bases, with 8 bases between. The germline V gene encodes CDR1 LNHDA and CDR2 SQIVND (reference sequence). For the CDR3, the DNA is TGTGCCAGTAGTCCAACAGGTAGCAATCAGCCCCAGCATTTT. The encoded protein is CASSPTGSNQPQHF.

The chain carries TRBV7-9 and TRBJ1-2, with no clear D. CDR1 and CDR2 (germline): SEHNR, FQNEAQ (reference sequence). V was cut by 4 bases and J by 1 base, with 13 bases left in between. The CDR3 length is 15 residues. The CDR3 nucleotides are TGTGCCAGCAGCTCCCAATTCGGGGATAACTATGGCTACACCTTC. Translating it yields CASSSQFGDNYGYTF.

The rearrangement joins TRBV30 to TRBJ1-3; the D gene is possibly TRBD1 (5 bases). The CDR3 contains 15 residues. V dropped 6 bases and J dropped 1 base, with 16 bases sitting between them. Looked up from germline, CDR1 is GTSNPN and CDR2 is SVGIG (reference sequence). CDR3 in amino acids: CACWEGGGSGNTIYF. The CDR3 coding sequence is TGTGCCTGCTGGGAGGGTGGGGGATCTGGAAACACCATATATTTT.

This rearrangement joins TRBV19 to TRBJ1-6; 8 bases line up with TRBD1. This CDR3 has 17 residues. V was clipped by 0 bases and J by 9 bases; unmatched bases: 10. The germline V gene encodes CDR1 LNHDA and CDR2 SQIVND (reference sequence). The CDR3 DNA is TGTGCCAGTAGTATAGATACACGGACAGGGTGGGCTTCACCCCTCCACTTT. This sequence encodes CASSIDTRTGWASPLHF.

This clone was detected only once. The V gene is TRBV6-5, the J gene TRBJ2-3, with D possibly matching TRBD1 (5 bases). This CDR3 region has 14 residues. Germline CDR1 is MNHEY and CDR2 is SVGAGI. Trimming stripped 3 bases from V and 0 bases from J, with 7 bases between. CDR3 nucleotide sequence: TGTGCCAGCAGTTATCAGGGCAGCACAGATACGCAGTATTTT. Translation gives CASSYQGSTDTQYF.

The J gene is TRBJ2-2, the V gene TRBV6-6, with D unresolved. This CDR3 is built from 14 residues. Germline CDR1 MNHNY, CDR2 SVGAGI (reference sequence). Trimming left V 1 base short and J 3 bases short, with 6 bases between. CDR3 DNA sequence: TGTGCCAGCAGTTACTTCCGTTACACCGGGGAGCTGTTTTTT. Translation gives CASSYFRYTGELFF.

This chain links TRBV11-3 with TRBJ2-2; 9 bases are shared with TRBD1. The trim removed 5 bases at V and 5 bases at J, leaving 6 bases unmatched. Looked up from germline, CDR1 is SGHNT and CDR2 is YENEEA. CDR3 length: 15 residues. CDR3 residues: CASSQGTGRTGELFF. The DNA of the CDR3 is TGTGCCAGCAGCCAAGGGACAGGGAGGACCGGGGAGCTGTTTTTT.

V and J are TRBV28 and TRBJ1-6; D uncertain. Trimming stripped 2 bases from V and 7 bases from J, with 15 bases between. The length of the CDR3 is 16 residues. Germline CDR1 reads MDHEN; CDR2 reads SYDVKM. The CDR3 loop is CASSLSTSPRNSPLHF. As DNA, the CDR3 is TGTGCCAGCAGTTTAAGCACTTCACCCCGCAATTCACCCCTCCACTTT.

The CDR3 is CASSEGQGVTGELFF. The CDR3 region has the DNA TGTGCCAGCAGCGAGGGACAGGGCGTCACCGGGGAGCTGTTTTTT. The chain employs TRBV5-4 and TRBJ2-2, with 9 nucleotides matching TRBD1. The trim removed 4 bases at V and 4 bases at J, leaving 5 bases unmatched. Germline V gene sequence: CDR1 SGHNT, CDR2 YYREEE (reference sequence). CDR3 size: 15 residues.

The V and J genes are TRBV11-2 and TRBJ1-1; a weak D match, TRBD1 (6 bases). V was pared by 0 bases and J by 8 bases, with 22 bases between. The CDR3 loop spans 17 amino acids. Germline values: CDR1 SGHAT, CDR2 FQNNGV. CDR3 region: CASSLEQGRGLLGEAFF. Written as DNA, the CDR3 is TGTGCCAGCAGCTTAGAACAGGGTAGGGGACTCCTGGGGGAAGCTTTCTTT.

V usage is TRBV7-2 and J usage is TRBJ2-6, with D uncertain. Trimming removed 0 bases from V and 0 bases from J, with 6 bases in between. The CDR3 sequence is 16 residues long. The germline CDR1 and CDR2 sequences are SGHTA and FQGNSA. CDR3 DNA: TGTGCCAGCAGCTTAGCCCCGATCTCTGGGGCCAACGTCCTGACTTTC. This encodes CASSLAPISGANVLTF. Using reference TRBV7-2 and TRBJ2-6 for the parts outside the CDR3, the full variable domain is GAGVSQSPSNKVTEKGKDVELRCDPISGHTALYWYRQSLGQGLEFLIYFQGNSAPDKSGLPSDRFSAERTGGSVSTLTIQRTQQEDSAVYLCASSLAPISGANVLTFGAGSRLTVL.

The chain carries TRBV5-1 and TRBJ1-2; maybe TRBD1 (6 bases). The CDR3 runs to 15 residues. Germline V gives CDR1 SGHRS, CDR2 YFSETQ. Trimming took 0 bases from V and 2 from J, leaving 11 bases between them. CDR3 sequence (DNA): TGCGCCAGCAGCTTGGGGTCAGGGGAAAACTATGGCTACACCTTC. Its translation: CASSLGSGENYGYTF. The full variable domain, completed using reference TRBV5-1 and TRBJ1-2, is KAGVTQTPRYLIKTRGQQVTLSCSPISGHRSVSWYQQTPGQGLQFLFEYFSETQRNKGNFPGRFSGRQFSNSRSEMNVSTLELGDSALYLCASSLGSGENYGYTFGSGTRLTVV.

This chain joins TRBV5-1 and TRBJ2-5, with TRBD1 as a possible D gene (6 bases). The end of the DNA fits TRBJ2-7 better, so the J call may be wrong. The CDR3 consists of 14 residues. The V gene's germline CDR1 is SGHRS and CDR2 YFSETQ. CDR3: CASSLGGRTYEQYF. The CDR3 nucleotides read TGCGCCAGCAGCTTGGGGGGGCGGACCTACGAGCAGTACTTC.